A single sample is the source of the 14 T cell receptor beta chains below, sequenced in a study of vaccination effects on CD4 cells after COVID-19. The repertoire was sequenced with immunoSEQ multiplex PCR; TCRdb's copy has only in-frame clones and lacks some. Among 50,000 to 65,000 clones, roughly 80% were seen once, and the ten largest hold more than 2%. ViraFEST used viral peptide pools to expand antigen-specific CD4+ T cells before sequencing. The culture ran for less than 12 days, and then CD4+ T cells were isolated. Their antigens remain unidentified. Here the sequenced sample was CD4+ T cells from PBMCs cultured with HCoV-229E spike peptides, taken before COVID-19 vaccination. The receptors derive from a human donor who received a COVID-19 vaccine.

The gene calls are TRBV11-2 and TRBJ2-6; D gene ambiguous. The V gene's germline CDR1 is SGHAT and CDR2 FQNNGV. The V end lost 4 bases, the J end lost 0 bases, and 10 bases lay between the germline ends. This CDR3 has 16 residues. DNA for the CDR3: TGTGCCAGCAGCTCCATCGACGGCTCTGGGGCCAACGTCCTGACTTTC. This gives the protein CASSSIDGSGANVLTF. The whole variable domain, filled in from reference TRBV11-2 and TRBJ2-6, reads EAGVAQSPRYKIIEKRQSVAFWCNPISGHATLYWYQQILGQGPKLLIQFQNNGVVDDSQLPKDRFSAERLKGVDSTLKIQPAKLEDSAVYLCASSSIDGSGANVLTFGAGSRLTVL.

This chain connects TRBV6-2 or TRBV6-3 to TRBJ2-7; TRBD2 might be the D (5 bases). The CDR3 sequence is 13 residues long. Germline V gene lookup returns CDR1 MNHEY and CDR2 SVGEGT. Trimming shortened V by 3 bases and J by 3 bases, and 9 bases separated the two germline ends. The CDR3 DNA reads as TGTGCCAGCAGTTATTCGGGGAACTACGAGCAGTACGTC. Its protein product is CASSYSGNYEQYV.

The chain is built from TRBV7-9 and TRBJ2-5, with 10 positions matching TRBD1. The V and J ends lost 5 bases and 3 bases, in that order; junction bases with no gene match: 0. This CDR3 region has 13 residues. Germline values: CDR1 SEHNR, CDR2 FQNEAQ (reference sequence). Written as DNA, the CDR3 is TGTGCCAGCAGCGGACAGGGGGAAGAGACCCAGTACTTC. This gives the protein CASSGQGEETQYF.

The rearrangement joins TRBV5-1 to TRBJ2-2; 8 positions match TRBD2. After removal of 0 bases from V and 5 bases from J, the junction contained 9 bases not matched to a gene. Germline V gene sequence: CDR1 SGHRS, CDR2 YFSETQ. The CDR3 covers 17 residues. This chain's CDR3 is CASSLGSRGAVTGELFF. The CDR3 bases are TGCGCCAGCAGCTTGGGATCGCGGGGGGCTGTGACCGGGGAGCTGTTTTTT.

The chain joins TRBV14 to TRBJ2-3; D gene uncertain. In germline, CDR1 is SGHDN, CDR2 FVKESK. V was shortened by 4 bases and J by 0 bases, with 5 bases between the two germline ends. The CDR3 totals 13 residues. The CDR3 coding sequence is TGTGCCAGCAGCCGGATCAGCACAGATACGCAGTATTTT. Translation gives CASSRISTDTQYF. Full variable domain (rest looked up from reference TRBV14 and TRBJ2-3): EAGVTQFPSHSVIEKGQTVTLRCDPISGHDNLYWYRRVMGKEIKFLLHFVKESKQDESGMPNNRFLAERTGGTYSTLKVQPAELEDSGVYFCASSRISTDTQYFGPGTRLTVL.

The CDR3 region is CASSVERVGELFF. CDR3 DNA: TGTGCCAGCAGCGTAGAGCGGGTCGGGGAGCTGTTTTTT. The chain carries TRBV9 and TRBJ2-2; D is perhaps TRBD2 (6 bases). The CDR3 extends over 13 amino acids. V lost 0 bases and J 7 bases, leaving 7 bases between the germline ends. The germline gives CDR1 SGDLS, CDR2 YYNGEE.

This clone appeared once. The CDR3: CASSLDGNQPQHF. CDR3 nucleotides: TGTGCCAGCAGCTTAGACGGAAATCAGCCCCAGCATTTT. The chain recombines TRBV7-2 with TRBJ1-5, with D hard to call. V lost 1 base, J lost 4 bases, and 5 bases lay in between. Germline loops: CDR1 SGHTA, CDR2 FQGNSA. This CDR3 is built from 13 residues.

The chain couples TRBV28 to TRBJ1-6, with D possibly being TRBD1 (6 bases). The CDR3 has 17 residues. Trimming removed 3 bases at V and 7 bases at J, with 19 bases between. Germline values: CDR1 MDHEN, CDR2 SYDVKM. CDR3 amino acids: CASSFSSRGLTNSPLHF. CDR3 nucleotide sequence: TGTGCCAGCAGTTTCAGTAGCAGGGGCTTAACAAATTCACCCCTCCACTTT.

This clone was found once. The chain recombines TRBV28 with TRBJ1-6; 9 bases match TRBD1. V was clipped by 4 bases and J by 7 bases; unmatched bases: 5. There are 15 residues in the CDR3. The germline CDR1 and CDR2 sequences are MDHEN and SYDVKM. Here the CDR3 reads CASSSGTGQNSPLHF. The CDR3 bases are TGTGCCAGCAGTTCCGGGACAGGGCAGAATTCACCCCTCCACTTT.

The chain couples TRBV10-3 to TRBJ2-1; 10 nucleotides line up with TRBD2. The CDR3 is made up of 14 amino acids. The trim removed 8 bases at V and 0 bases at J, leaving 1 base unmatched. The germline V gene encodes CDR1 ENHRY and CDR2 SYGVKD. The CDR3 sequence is CAILAGDSYNEQFF. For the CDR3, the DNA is TGTGCCATCCTAGCGGGGGACTCCTACAATGAGCAGTTCTTC.

CDR3 DNA: TGTGCCAGCAAGAGGGACAGGGTCTACGAGCAGTACGTC. Its translation is CASKRDRVYEQYV. The chain recombines TRBV2 with TRBJ2-7; 9 bases are shared with TRBD1. The V segment lost 7 bases and the J segment 3 bases; nucleotides outside the gene matches: 4. CDR1 and CDR2 (germline): SNHLY, FYNNEI. The CDR3 is 13 amino acids.

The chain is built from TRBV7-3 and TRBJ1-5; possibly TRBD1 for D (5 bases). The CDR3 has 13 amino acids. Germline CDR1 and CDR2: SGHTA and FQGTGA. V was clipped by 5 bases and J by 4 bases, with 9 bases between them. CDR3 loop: CASSPGTNQPQHF. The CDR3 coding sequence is TGTGCCAGCAGCCCCGGGACGAATCAGCCCCAGCATTTT.

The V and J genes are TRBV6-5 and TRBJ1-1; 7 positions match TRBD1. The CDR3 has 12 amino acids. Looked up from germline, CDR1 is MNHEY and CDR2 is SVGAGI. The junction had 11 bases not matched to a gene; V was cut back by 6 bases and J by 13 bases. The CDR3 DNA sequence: TGTGCCAGCAGCTTCTCGACAGGGTTTGGTTTCTTT. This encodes CASSFSTGFGFF.

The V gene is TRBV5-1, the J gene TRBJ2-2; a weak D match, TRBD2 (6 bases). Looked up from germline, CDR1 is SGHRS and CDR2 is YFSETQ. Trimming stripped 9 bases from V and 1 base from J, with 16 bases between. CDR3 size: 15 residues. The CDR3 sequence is CATKGSGLNTGELFF. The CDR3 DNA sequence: TGCGCCACCAAGGGCAGCGGGTTGAACACCGGGGAGCTGTTTTTT.